The 7 T cell receptor beta chains reported below all come from one sample, sequenced in a study of metastatic and nonmetastatic thyroid tumors. Patients underwent thyroid surgery, and none had received any treatment before it. TCRdb re-analyzed the PCR reads through MiXCR. The sample lists approximately 86,000 clones, approximately 13% occurring once. Sequencing was performed on tumor tissue. Receptors were obtained from a female donor with papillary thyroid cancer or a benign thyroid nodule (not recorded which). Some clones in this sample may be carry-over from other donors' samples.

Ten or more counts support this clone. The chain joins TRBV4-2 to TRBJ1-4; TRBD1 aligns across 8 bases. Germline V lookup: CDR1 LGHNA, CDR2 YNFKEQ. After removal of 4 bases from V and 3 bases from J, the junction contained 4 bases not matched to a gene. The CDR3 runs to 15 residues. CDR3 DNA: TGTGCCAGCAGCCGGGACAGGAGTTCTAATGAAAAACTGTTTTTT. This gives the protein CASSRDRSSNEKLFF.

In DNA, the CDR3 is TGTGCCAGCCGGTGGAGGGAGGAGACCCAGTACTTC. Translated: CASRWREETQYF. The gene calls are TRBV12-3 or TRBV12-4 and TRBJ2-5; D perhaps matches TRBD2 (6 bases). V was clipped by 8 bases and J by 5 bases, with 12 bases between them. The CDR3 spans 12 residues.

This clone was picked up many times. The chain carries TRBV15 and TRBJ2-7, with 8 bases identical to TRBD2. CDR3 length: 15 amino acids. The V and J ends lost 4 bases and 2 bases, in that order; junction bases with no gene match: 7. Germline loops: CDR1 LNHNV, CDR2 YYDKDF (reference sequence). The CDR3 nucleotides read TGTGCCACCAGCAAGATATCGCGGGGGGCCTACGAGCAGTACTTC. Translation: CATSKISRGAYEQYF.

This clone has ten or more counts. This may be a read error: a much more frequent sequence differs by one nucleotide. Other nucleotide sequences from this sample produce the same CDR3. V is TRBV6-1 and J is TRBJ1-2; D is ambiguous. This CDR3 is built from 14 residues. V lost 5 bases and J lost 2, with 12 bases in between. Germline CDR1 is MNHNS and CDR2 is SASEGT. CDR3 in DNA: TGTGCCAGCAGTACACCACAAGGAAACTATGGCTACACCTTC. Its protein product is CASSTPQGNYGYTF.

The chain uses TRBV5-6 and TRBJ2-1; 11 bases agree with TRBD2. After removal of 4 bases from V and 4 bases from J, the junction contained 10 bases not matched to a gene. This CDR3 has 17 residues. Germline values: CDR1 SGHDT, CDR2 YYEEEE. CDR3: CASSAPLTSGGYNEQFF. CDR3 DNA: TGTGCCAGCAGCGCCCCCCTTACTAGCGGGGGTTACAATGAGCAGTTCTTC.

In this sample, this clone turned up many times. The rearrangement links TRBV5-1 to TRBJ2-2; the D gene is possibly TRBD2 (5 bases). V lost 0 bases, J lost 7 bases, and 13 bases lay in between. The CDR3 has 15 residues. Germline V gene sequence: CDR1 SGHRS, CDR2 YFSETQ. The CDR3 sequence: CASSLDGREGGELFF. DNA for the CDR3: TGCGCCAGCAGCTTGGATGGGCGTGAGGGCGGGGAGCTGTTTTTT.

Concerning this clone itself: The junction shows a germline mismatch at one end, possibly a read error. This sample also contains other DNA sequences that code for the same CDR3. This rearrangement joins TRBV20-1 to TRBJ2-7, with TRBD1 identical over 8 bases. Germline CDR1 is DFQATT and CDR2 is SNEGSKA (reference sequence). This CDR3 comprises 15 residues. In DNA form, the CDR3 reads TGCAGTGCCAGAGATCGGGGGACAGGTCCCTACGAGCAGTACTTC. It specifies CSARDRGTGPYEQYF.